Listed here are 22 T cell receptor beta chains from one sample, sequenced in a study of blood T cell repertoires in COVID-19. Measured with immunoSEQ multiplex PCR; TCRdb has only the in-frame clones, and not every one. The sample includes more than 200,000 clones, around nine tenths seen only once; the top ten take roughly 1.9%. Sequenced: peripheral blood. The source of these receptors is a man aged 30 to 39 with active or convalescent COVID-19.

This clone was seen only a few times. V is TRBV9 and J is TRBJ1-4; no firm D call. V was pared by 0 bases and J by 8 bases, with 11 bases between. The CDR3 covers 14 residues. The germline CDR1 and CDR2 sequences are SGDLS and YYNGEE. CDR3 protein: CASSVGLNPEKLFF. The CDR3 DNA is TGTGCCAGCAGCGTAGGTCTAAACCCGGAAAAACTGTTTTTT.

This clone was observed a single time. The CDR3 coding sequence is TGTGCCAGCAGCTTAGTTCTCGGGGACACAGATACGCAGTATTTT. As protein: CASSLVLGDTDTQYF. This chain uses TRBV11-2 with TRBJ2-3, with D tentatively TRBD2 (5 bases). Germline CDR1 is SGHAT and CDR2 is FQNNGV. V lost 1 base, J lost 2 bases, and 10 bases lay in between. The CDR3 loop spans 15 amino acids.

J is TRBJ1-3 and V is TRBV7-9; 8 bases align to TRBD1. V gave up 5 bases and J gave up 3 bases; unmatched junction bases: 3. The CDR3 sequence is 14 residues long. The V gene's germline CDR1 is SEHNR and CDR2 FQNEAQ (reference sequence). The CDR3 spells CASSVRGLGNTIYF. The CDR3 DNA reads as TGTGCCAGCAGCGTCAGGGGGCTTGGAAACACCATATATTTT.

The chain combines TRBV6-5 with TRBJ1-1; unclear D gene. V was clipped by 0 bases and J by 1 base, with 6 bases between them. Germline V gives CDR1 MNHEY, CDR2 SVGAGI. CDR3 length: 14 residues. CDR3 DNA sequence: TGTGCCAGCAGTTACTCGATGGCGAACACTGAAGCTTTCTTT. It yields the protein CASSYSMANTEAFF.

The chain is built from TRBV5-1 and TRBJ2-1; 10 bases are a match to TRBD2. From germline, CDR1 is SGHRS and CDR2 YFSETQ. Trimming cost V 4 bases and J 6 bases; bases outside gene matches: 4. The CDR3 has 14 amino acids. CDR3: CASSTSGVVNEQFF. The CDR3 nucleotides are TGCGCCAGCAGCACTAGCGGGGTTGTCAATGAGCAGTTCTTC.

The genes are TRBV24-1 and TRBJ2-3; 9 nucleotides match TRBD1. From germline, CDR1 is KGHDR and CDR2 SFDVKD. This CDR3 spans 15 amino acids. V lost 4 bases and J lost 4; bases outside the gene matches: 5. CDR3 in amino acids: CATSEPGQGPDTQYF. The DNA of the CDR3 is TGTGCCACCAGTGAGCCGGGACAGGGCCCAGATACGCAGTATTTT.

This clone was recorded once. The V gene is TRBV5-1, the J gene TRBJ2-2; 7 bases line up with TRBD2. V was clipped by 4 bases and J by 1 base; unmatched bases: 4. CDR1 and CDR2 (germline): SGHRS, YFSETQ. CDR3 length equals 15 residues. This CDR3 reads CASSPGGWNTGELFF. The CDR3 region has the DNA TGCGCCAGCAGCCCGGGAGGTTGGAACACCGGGGAGCTGTTTTTT.

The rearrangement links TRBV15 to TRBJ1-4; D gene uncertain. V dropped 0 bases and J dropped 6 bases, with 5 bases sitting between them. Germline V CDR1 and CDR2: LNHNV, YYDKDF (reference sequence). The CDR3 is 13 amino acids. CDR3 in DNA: TGTGCCACCAGCAGAGATCGTTATGAAAAACTGTTTTTT. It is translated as CATSRDRYEKLFF.

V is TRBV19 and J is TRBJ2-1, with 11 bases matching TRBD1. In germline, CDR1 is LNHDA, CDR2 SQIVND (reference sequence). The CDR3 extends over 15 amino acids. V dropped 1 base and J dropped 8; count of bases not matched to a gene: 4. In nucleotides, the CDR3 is TGTGCCAGTAGTATAGTTGGACAGGGGGCATATGAGCAGTTCTTC. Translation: CASSIVGQGAYEQFF.

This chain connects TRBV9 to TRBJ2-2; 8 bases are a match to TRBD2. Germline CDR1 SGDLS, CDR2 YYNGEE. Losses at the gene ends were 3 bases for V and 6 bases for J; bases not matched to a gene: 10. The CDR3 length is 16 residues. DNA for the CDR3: TGTGCCAGCAGCGCCGTGGGACTAGGGGCGGCCGGGGAGCTGTTTTTT. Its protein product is CASSAVGLGAAGELFF.

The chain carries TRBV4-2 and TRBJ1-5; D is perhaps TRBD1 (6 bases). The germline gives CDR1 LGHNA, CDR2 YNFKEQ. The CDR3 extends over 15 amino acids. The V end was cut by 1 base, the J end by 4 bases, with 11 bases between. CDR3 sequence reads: CASSQGRQVNQPQHF. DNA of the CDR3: TGTGCCAGCAGCCAAGGCCGACAGGTGAATCAGCCCCAGCATTTT.

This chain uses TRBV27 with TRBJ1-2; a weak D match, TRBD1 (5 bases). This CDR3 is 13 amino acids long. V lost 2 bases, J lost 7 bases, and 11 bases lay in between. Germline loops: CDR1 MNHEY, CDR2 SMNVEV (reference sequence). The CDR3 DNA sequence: TGTGCCAGCAGTTTAACGGGACTGAGTGGCTACACCTTC. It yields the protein CASSLTGLSGYTF.

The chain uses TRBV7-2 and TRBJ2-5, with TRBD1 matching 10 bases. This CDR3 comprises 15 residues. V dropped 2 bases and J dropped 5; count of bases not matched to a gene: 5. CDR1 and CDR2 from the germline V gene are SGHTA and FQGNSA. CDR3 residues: CASSLPTGGTETQYF. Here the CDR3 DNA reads TGTGCCAGCAGCTTACCGACAGGGGGCACGGAGACCCAGTACTTC.

CDR3 sequence (DNA): TGCGCCAGCAGCAAGACAGACCTAATCTCTGAAGCTTTCTTT. It is translated as CASSKTDLISEAFF. The J gene is TRBJ1-1, the V gene TRBV5-1, with a weak D call TRBD1 (5 bases). V dropped 4 bases and J dropped 6 bases, with 16 bases sitting between them. The CDR3 length is 14 residues. Per the germline V gene, CDR1 is SGHRS and CDR2 is YFSETQ.

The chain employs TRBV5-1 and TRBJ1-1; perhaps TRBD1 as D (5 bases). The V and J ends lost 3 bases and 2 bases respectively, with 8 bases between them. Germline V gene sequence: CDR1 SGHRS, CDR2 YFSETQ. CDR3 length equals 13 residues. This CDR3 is CASSWQGNTEAFF. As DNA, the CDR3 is TGCGCCAGCAGCTGGCAGGGAAACACTGAAGCTTTCTTT.

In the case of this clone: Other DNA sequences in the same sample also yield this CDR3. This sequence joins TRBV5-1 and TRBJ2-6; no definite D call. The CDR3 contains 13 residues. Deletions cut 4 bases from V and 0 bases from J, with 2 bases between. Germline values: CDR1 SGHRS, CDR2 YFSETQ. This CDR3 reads CASSLSGANVLTF. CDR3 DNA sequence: TGCGCCAGCAGCCTCTCTGGGGCCAACGTCCTGACTTTC.

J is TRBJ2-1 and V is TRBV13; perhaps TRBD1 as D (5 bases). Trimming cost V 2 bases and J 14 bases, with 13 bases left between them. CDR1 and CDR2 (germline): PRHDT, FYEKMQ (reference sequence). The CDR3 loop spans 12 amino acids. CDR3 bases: TGTGCCAGCAGCTTACAGGGCGGAAAGGAGTTCTTC. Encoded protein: CASSLQGGKEFF.

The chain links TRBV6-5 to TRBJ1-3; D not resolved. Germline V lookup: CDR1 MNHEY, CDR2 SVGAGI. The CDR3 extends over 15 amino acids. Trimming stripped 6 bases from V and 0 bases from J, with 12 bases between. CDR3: CASRETLHSGNTIYF. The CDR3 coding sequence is TGTGCCAGCAGAGAGACATTGCACTCTGGAAACACCATATATTTT.

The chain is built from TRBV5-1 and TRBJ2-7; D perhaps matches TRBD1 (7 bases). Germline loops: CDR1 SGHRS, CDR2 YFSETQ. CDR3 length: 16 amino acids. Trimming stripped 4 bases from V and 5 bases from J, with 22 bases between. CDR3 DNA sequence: TGCGCCAGCAGCGGGCGCCTCCAGGGGGGCTCGAACGAGCAGTACTTC. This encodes CASSGRLQGGSNEQYF.

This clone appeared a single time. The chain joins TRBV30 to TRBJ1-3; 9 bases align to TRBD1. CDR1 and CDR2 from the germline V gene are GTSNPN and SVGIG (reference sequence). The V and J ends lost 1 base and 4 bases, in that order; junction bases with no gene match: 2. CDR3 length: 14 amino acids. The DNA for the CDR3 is TGTGCCTGGAGTGGGGGACAGGGAGGAAACACCATATATTTT. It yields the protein CAWSGGQGGNTIYF.

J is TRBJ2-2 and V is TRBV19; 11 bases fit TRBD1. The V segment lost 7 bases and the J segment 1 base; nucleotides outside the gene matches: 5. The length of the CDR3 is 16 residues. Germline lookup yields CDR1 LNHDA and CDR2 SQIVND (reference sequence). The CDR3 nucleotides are TGTGCCAGTAACCAGGGGACAGGGGGGAACACCGGGGAGCTGTTTTTT. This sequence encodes CASNQGTGGNTGELFF.

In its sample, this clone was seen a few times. The CDR3 DNA follows: TGTGCCACCAGCCCCGCCGGGGGGGGCAGGTTTGCTGAAAAACTGTTTTTT. Protein sequence: CATSPAGGGRFAEKLFF. The rearrangement joins TRBV15 to TRBJ1-4, with TRBD1 as a possible D gene (6 bases). Germline V gene data show CDR1 as LNHNV and CDR2 as YYDKDF (reference sequence). V was pared by 5 bases and J by 7 bases, with 23 bases between. This CDR3 contains 17 residues. Variable domain in full (rest from reference TRBV15 and TRBJ1-4): DAMVIQNPRYQVTQFGKPVTLSCSQTLNHNVMYWYQQKSSQAPKLLFHYYDKDFNNEADTPDNFQSRRPNTSFCFLDIRSPGLGDTAMYLCATSPAGGGRFAEKLFFGSGTQLSVL.